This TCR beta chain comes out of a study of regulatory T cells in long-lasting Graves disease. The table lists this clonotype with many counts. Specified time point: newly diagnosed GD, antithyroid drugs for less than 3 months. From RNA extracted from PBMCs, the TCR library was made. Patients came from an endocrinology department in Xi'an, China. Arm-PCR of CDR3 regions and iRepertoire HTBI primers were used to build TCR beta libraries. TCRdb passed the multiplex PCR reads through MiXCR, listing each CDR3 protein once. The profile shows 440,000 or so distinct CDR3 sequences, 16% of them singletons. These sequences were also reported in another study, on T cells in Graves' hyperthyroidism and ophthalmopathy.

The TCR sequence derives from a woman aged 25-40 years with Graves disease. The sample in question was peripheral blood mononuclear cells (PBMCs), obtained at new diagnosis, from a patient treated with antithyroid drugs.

CDR3 sequence (DNA): TGTGCCAGCAGTTTAGGCCTTGAGAACACTGAAGCTTTCTTT. Amino acid sequence: CASSLGLENTEAFF. This chain uses TRBV12-3 or TRBV12-4 with TRBJ1-1; D not resolved. V lost 1 base and J 1 base, leaving 7 bases between the germline ends. The CDR3 covers 14 residues.